What follows describes a single T cell receptor beta chain. Its antigen is currently unknown. Germline lookup yields CDR1 SGDLS and CDR2 YYNGEE. The CDR3 totals 14 residues. The germline V and J ends were trimmed by 3 bases and 7 bases, with 14 bases remaining between them. Measured with immunoSEQ multiplex PCR; TCRdb has only the in-frame clones, and not every one. This sample has around 200,000 clones, with roughly four fifths found just once. This entry is derived from a study of cytomegalovirus exposure and HLA in healthy donors. Study findings and constraints: Later, an analysis found that TCR clusters from the first cohort tended to co-occur in the roughly 110 validation repertoires. Rarity characterized most TCR sequences, yet some public TCRs appeared in many donors.

The genes are TRBV9 and TRBJ2-4; D possibly corresponds to TRBD2 (6 bases). The clonotype originates from a woman under 30 in good health and CMV-seropositive. Sequencing was carried out using PBMCs. The CDR3 sequence is CASSDGHSGNIQYF. The CDR3, as DNA: TGTGCCAGCAGCGACGGACATAGCGGTAACATTCAGTACTTC.